A single sample gave rise to the 21 T cell receptor beta chains below, sequenced in a study of Graves' ophthalmopathy and Graves' hyperthyroidism (dated by TCRdb to the late 2010s). Sequencing was carried out with an Illumina HiSeq 2000. For repertoire sequencing, the TCR beta CDR3 regions were amplified from RNA transcripts. The first round was an RT-PCR using HTBI primers with the Qiagen OneStep RT-PCR kit, and this first round was followed by a second-round multiplex PCR, then size selection and purification. TCRdb passed the public sequencing reads through fastp at Q25 and MiXCR, retaining productive beta sequences. Entries are consolidated by CDR3 protein sequence, retaining the most common genes and DNA. The sample table lists around 1.1 million distinct CDR3 sequences, about 38% of them with a count of one. Of the sample, 8.5% to 14% falls within the top ten clones. Sequenced: peripheral blood or thyroid tissue (not recorded which). These receptors were collected from an adult man with Graves' hyperthyroidism.

This clonotype was picked up many times. The CDR3: CASSLEGGRRYGYTF. CDR3 sequence (DNA): TGTGCCAGCAGCCTCGAGGGGGGAAGACGGTATGGCTACACCTTC. The V call is TRBV7-9, the J call TRBJ1-2; possible D gene TRBD1, 6 bases. Germline loops: CDR1 SEHNR, CDR2 FQNEAQ (reference sequence). Trimming pared 5 bases from V and 5 bases from J, leaving 18 bases between. CDR3 size: 15 residues.

This clonotype was recorded many times. The chain joins TRBV20-1 to TRBJ1-2; D not certain. CDR3 length equals 13 residues. From germline, CDR1 is DFQATT and CDR2 SNEGSKA (reference sequence). V was clipped by 3 bases and J by 2 bases, with 10 bases between them. In DNA form, the CDR3 reads TGCAGTGCTAGTAATGTGGGCAACTATGGCTACACCTTC. It translates to CSASNVGNYGYTF.

In its sample, this clonotype was seen a few times. The V gene is TRBV5-5, the J gene TRBJ2-2, with 7 bases identical to TRBD1. V shed 4 bases and J 2 bases; nucleotides not matched to a gene: 8. Germline CDR1 is SGHKS and CDR2 is YYEKEE (reference sequence). The CDR3 sequence is 16 residues long. In DNA, the CDR3 is TGTGCCAGCAGCGGGACCCCAGGGGGAAACACCGGGGAGCTGTTTTTT. This encodes CASSGTPGGNTGELFF.

This chain links TRBV11-1 with TRBJ2-5, with D unresolved. The CDR3 runs 14 residues. The V end lost 4 bases, the J end lost 5 bases, and 14 bases lay between the germline ends. CDR1 and CDR2 from the germline V gene are SGHAT and FQDESV (reference sequence). The CDR3 DNA sequence: TGTGCCAGCAGCTGCAGCGTTGGGGTGGAGACCCAGTACTTC. This encodes CASSCSVGVETQYF.

The CDR3 DNA reads as TGCAGTGGTAGGGGGGGGAATGAAAAACTGTTTTTT. Protein: CSGRGGNEKLFF. The rearrangement uses TRBV20-1 and TRBJ1-4; tentatively, D is TRBD1 (6 bases). Germline lookup yields CDR1 DFQATT and CDR2 SNEGSKA (reference sequence). The CDR3 has 12 residues. V was shortened by 7 bases and J by 5 bases, with 11 bases between the two germline ends.

This clonotype was seen ten or more times. The chain uses TRBV7-3 and TRBJ2-5; D is uncertain. CDR1 SGHTA and CDR2 FQGTGA come from the germline V gene. This CDR3 contains 13 residues. The V gene lost 1 base and the J gene lost 2 bases, with 5 bases spanning the gap. The CDR3 bases are TGTGCCAGCAGCTTAAGTAAGCAAGAGACCCAGTACTTC. Translation gives CASSLSKQETQYF.

This clonotype was detected ten times or more. As DNA, the CDR3 is TGCAGCGTTGAAGTTACCCGACAGGCCTCCGGGGAGCTGTTTTTT. This codes for CSVEVTRQASGELFF. V usage is TRBV29-1 and J usage is TRBJ2-2; D possibly corresponds to TRBD1 (6 bases). The CDR3 spans 15 residues. Deletions cut 1 base from V and 6 bases from J, with 15 bases between. In germline, CDR1 is SQVTM, CDR2 ANQGSEA.

To note about this clonotype: This may arise from a read error, as a much more abundant clone is one base away. The CDR3 does not end in the conserved phenylalanine or tryptophan, so this is likely a read error. The genes are TRBV19 and TRBJ1-1; no clear D. This CDR3 comprises 13 residues. Trimming took off 7 bases at V and 2 bases at J, with 11 bases between the two ends. Germline lookup yields CDR1 LNHDA and CDR2 SQIVND (reference sequence). The CDR3 nucleotides are TGTGCCAGTAATCGGCGATCCAACACTGAAGCTTTCTCT. This translates into CASNRRSNTEAFS.

The genes are TRBV11-2 and TRBJ1-3; no firm D call. Per germline, CDR1 SGHAT and CDR2 FQNNGV. The CDR3 length is 15 residues. The ends were cut back, 3 bases at V and 3 bases at J, with 12 bases in the middle. The CDR3 is CASSLGRWGGNTIYF. The CDR3 nucleotides read TGTGCCAGCAGCTTGGGTCGGTGGGGTGGAAACACCATATATTTT.

This clonotype turned up a few times. The chain's CDR3 is CASSPGVVQGIVAFF. Here the CDR3 DNA reads TGTGCCAGCAGCCCTGGGGTGGTTCAGGGTATCGTCGCTTTCTTT. The chain carries TRBV7-9 and TRBJ1-1; TRBD1 is a possible D gene (5 bases). Trimming removed 5 bases from V and 11 bases from J, with 24 bases in between. This CDR3 is 15 amino acids long. Germline V gives CDR1 SEHNR, CDR2 FQNEAQ (reference sequence).

The chain carries TRBV11-2 and TRBJ2-7, with 7 bases identical to TRBD1. With V trimmed by 5 bases and J by 5 bases, 12 bases remained unmatched. Germline CDR1 SGHAT, CDR2 FQNNGV. This CDR3 is built from 15 residues. DNA for the CDR3: TGTGCCAGCAGCCCGGAACCGGACAGGTCGCACGAGCAGTACTTC. Amino acid sequence: CASSPEPDRSHEQYF.

This clonotype has a single count. V and J are TRBV7-2 and TRBJ1-6, with no clear D. With 8 bases removed from V and 7 bases from J, the gap between germline ends came to 15 bases. The V gene's germline CDR1 is SGHTA and CDR2 FQGNSA. This CDR3 is 14 amino acids long. The CDR3 is CASRQDLGNSPLHF. CDR3 in DNA: TGTGCCAGCCGCCAAGATTTAGGGAATTCACCCCTCCACTTT.

The chain recombines TRBV5-1 with TRBJ2-7, with 10 bases aligning to TRBD1. With V trimmed by 2 bases and J by 3 bases, 5 bases remained unmatched. The CDR3 extends over 15 amino acids. Germline values: CDR1 SGHRS, CDR2 YFSETQ. This CDR3 reads CASSFTGTGDYEQYF. CDR3 nucleotides: TGCGCCAGCAGCTTCACCGGGACAGGGGACTACGAGCAGTACTTC.

This clonotype was seen ten or more times. The V gene is TRBV9, the J gene TRBJ2-7; TRBD2 agrees at 10 bases. This CDR3 contains 15 residues. Germline lookup yields CDR1 SGDLS and CDR2 YYNGEE. J lost 2 bases, V lost 0 bases, and 2 bases had no gene match. The CDR3 DNA sequence: TGTGCCAGCAGCGTAGGCAGCGGGGGGGCCTACGAGCAGTACTTC. Translating gives CASSVGSGGAYEQYF.

In regard to this clonotype: Given a much more abundant clone one base away, this may be a read error. V usage is TRBV4-3 and J usage is TRBJ2-7, with D possibly TRBD2 on 6 matching bases. Deletions cut 3 bases from V and 6 bases from J, with 12 bases between. The germline V gene has CDR1 LGHNA and CDR2 YSLEER. The CDR3 extends over 13 amino acids. The CDR3: CASSQDTEGEQYF. In nucleotides, the CDR3 is TGCGCCAGCAGCCAGGACACGGAGGGCGAGCAGTACTTC.

This rearrangement joins TRBV10-3 to TRBJ2-5, with TRBD1 matching over 9 bases. From germline, CDR1 is ENHRY and CDR2 SYGVKD. CDR3 length: 15 residues. Unmatched junction bases numbered 7, after V lost 8 bases and J lost 0 bases. This CDR3 reads CAIGGTGTYQETQYF. The CDR3 DNA follows: TGTGCCATCGGGGGGACAGGGACATACCAAGAGACCCAGTACTTC.

This clonotype was detected ten times or more. Possible read error: a much larger clone is one base away. This chain links TRBV6-5 with TRBJ1-1; 7 bases are a match to TRBD1. V dropped 7 bases and J dropped 1; count of bases not matched to a gene: 3. Germline V gives CDR1 MNHEY, CDR2 SVGAGI. This CDR3 region has 13 residues. The chain's CDR3 is CASKGAGNTEAFF. The CDR3 DNA reads as TGTGCCAGCAAGGGGGCTGGGAACACTGAAGCTTTCTTT.

This clonotype came up a few times. The chain employs TRBV4-1 and TRBJ2-5; possible D gene TRBD2, 6 bases. The CDR3 has 16 amino acids. V was cut by 1 base and J by 3 bases, with 15 bases left in between. Germline V gene lookup returns CDR1 MGHRA and CDR2 YSYEKL. The CDR3 is CASSQGTMVPEETQYF. For the CDR3, the DNA is TGCGCCAGCAGCCAAGGGACTATGGTCCCCGAAGAGACCCAGTACTTC.

This chain uses TRBV7-8 with TRBJ2-7, with 7 nucleotides matching TRBD1. Germline V lookup: CDR1 SGHVS, CDR2 FQNEAQ. The J segment lost 6 bases and the V segment lost 4 bases, leaving 9 bases of the junction unmatched. The CDR3 is made up of 14 amino acids. The CDR3 DNA reads TGTGCCAGCAGCTCCCCGGGACAGAGGGCCGAGCAGTACTTC. Protein sequence: CASSSPGQRAEQYF.

This clonotype was counted ten times or more. The rearrangement uses TRBV20-1 and TRBJ1-2; perhaps TRBD1 as D (5 bases). The germline V gene has CDR1 DFQATT and CDR2 SNEGSKA (reference sequence). V was clipped by 2 bases and J by 2 bases, with 9 bases between them. The CDR3 contains 13 residues. The CDR3 protein is CSARPTANYGYTF. The DNA of the CDR3 is TGCAGTGCTAGACCGACAGCGAACTATGGCTACACCTTC.

This clonotype appeared many times. The chain has TRBV10-3 and TRBJ1-1; 7 bases match TRBD1. Germline CDR1 reads ENHRY; CDR2 reads SYGVKD. The CDR3 runs to 13 residues. Trimming at V came to 0 bases and at J to 7 bases, leaving 2 bases not matched to a gene. The DNA for the CDR3 is TGTGCCATCAGTGAGTCTGGGGACAGTGAAGCTTTCTTT. It encodes CAISESGDSEAFF.